One sample yielded the 23 T cell receptor beta chains listed below, sequenced in a study of type 1 regulatory T cells. Their cognate antigens are unknown. One entry per CDR3 protein results from TCRdb running MiXCR on the reads. The repertoire holds more than 20,000 distinct CDR3 sequences, 72% seen once, with 13% to 15% in the top ten. Sequences were obtained from cultured T cells, either the whole culture or a sorted T cell fraction (not recorded which). Subset indicated: Tr1-enriched cell product generated in vitro against host alloantigens. The receptors come from a human donor in good health.

This clonotype turned up a few times. The chain uses TRBV7-3 and TRBJ2-2; maybe TRBD1 (7 bases). Trimming left V 6 bases short and J 7 bases short, with 15 bases between. This CDR3 has 14 residues. The germline V gene has CDR1 SGHTA and CDR2 FQGTGA. The CDR3, as DNA: TGTGCCAGCAGGGAGGGGGCTTGGAGCGGGGAGCTGTTTTTT. Translating gives CASREGAWSGELFF.

The genes are TRBV5-5 and TRBJ2-1, with TRBD1 matching over 8 bases. This CDR3 has 16 amino acids. Germline V gene sequence: CDR1 SGHKS, CDR2 YYEKEE (reference sequence). J gave up 1 base and V 3 bases, and 6 bases lay outside the gene matches. The CDR3 coding sequence is TGTGCCAGCAGCTCAGACAGGGGCTTTTCCTACAATGAGCAGTTCTTC. Its translation: CASSSDRGFSYNEQFF.

In its sample, this clonotype is medium-sized. The CDR3 here is CASTPPRGRSRETQYF. The DNA of the CDR3 is TGTGCCAGCACCCCACCGCGGGGGCGAAGCAGGGAGACCCAGTACTTC. The rearrangement links TRBV6-2 or TRBV6-3 to TRBJ2-5, with TRBD2 as a possible D gene (7 bases). CDR1 and CDR2 (germline): MNHEY, SVGEGT. The V end lost 7 bases, the J end lost 5 bases, and 23 bases lay between the germline ends. CDR3 length equals 16 residues.

The V and J genes are TRBV4-2 and TRBJ2-2; D may be TRBD2 (6 bases). This CDR3 spans 14 amino acids. V was shortened by 3 bases and J by 8 bases, with 13 bases between the two germline ends. Germline V gene lookup returns CDR1 LGHNA and CDR2 YNFKEQ. The CDR3 bases are TGTGCCAGCAGCCATGTGGCAGGGACTGGGGAGCTGTTTTTT. Encoded protein: CASSHVAGTGELFF.

The rearrangement joins TRBV20-1 to TRBJ1-1; 8 bases fit TRBD1. Germline-derived CDR1 and CDR2 are DFQATT and SNEGSKA (reference sequence). The ends lost 4 bases at V and 2 bases at J; junction bases unmatched: 9. The CDR3 loop spans 15 amino acids. The CDR3 bases are TGCAGTGCTACGTTCGGTGGACAGGGCAACACTGAAGCTTTCTTT. Protein product: CSATFGGQGNTEAFF.

This chain connects TRBV7-2 to TRBJ2-1, with D tentatively TRBD2 (5 bases). Trimming took 4 bases from V and 0 from J, leaving 7 bases between them. The V gene's germline CDR1 is SGHTA and CDR2 FQGNSA. The CDR3 totals 14 residues. The CDR3 is CASSYGDSYNEQFF. The CDR3 bases are TGTGCCAGCAGCTACGGGGACTCCTACAATGAGCAGTTCTTC.

The sample holds a few counts of this clonotype. The chain couples TRBV7-2 to TRBJ2-1; D unclear. Trimming pared 3 bases from V and 0 bases from J, leaving 6 bases between. This CDR3 spans 14 amino acids. The germline gives CDR1 SGHTA, CDR2 FQGNSA. The CDR3 coding sequence is TGTGCCAGCAGCTTGGATAGCTCCTACAATGAGCAGTTCTTC. As protein: CASSLDSSYNEQFF.

CDR3 protein: CASSQTGVETQYF. CDR3 DNA: TGTGCCAGCAGCCAGACAGGGGTAGAGACCCAGTACTTC. The V call is TRBV21-1, the J call TRBJ2-5; the tabulated D call, TRBD1, remains unverified against the DNA. TRBV21-1 is assigned pseudogene status. The CDR3 contains 13 residues.

The chain carries TRBV19 and TRBJ1-1; a possible D gene is TRBD1 (5 bases). This CDR3 spans 14 amino acids. V lost 5 bases and J 1 base, leaving 11 bases between the germline ends. Germline CDR1 LNHDA, CDR2 SQIVND (reference sequence). In DNA, the CDR3 is TGTGCCAGTAGTCACTTGGACACGAACACTGAAGCTTTCTTT. Translated: CASSHLDTNTEAFF.

The chain joins TRBV4-3 to TRBJ2-3, with TRBD2 matching 10 bases. V shed 4 bases, J shed 2 bases, and the junction held 6 bases outside the gene matches. CDR3 length equals 16 residues. Per the germline V gene, CDR1 is LGHNA and CDR2 is YSLEER. As DNA, the CDR3 is TGCGCCAGCAGCCGAGACCTAGCGGGGGCCACAGATACGCAGTATTTT. Translating it yields CASSRDLAGATDTQYF.

The chain recombines TRBV2 with TRBJ2-4; 7 bases align to TRBD1. Looked up from germline, CDR1 is SNHLY and CDR2 is FYNNEI. The V and J ends lost 8 bases and 1 base, in that order; junction bases with no gene match: 5. The CDR3 length is 14 residues. The CDR3 nucleotides read TGTGCCAGCTCTGAGGACAGGGCCAAAAACATTCAGTACTTC. This gives the protein CASSEDRAKNIQYF.

The chain is built from TRBV27 and TRBJ2-1; possibly TRBD1 or TRBD2 for D (5 bases each). CDR1 and CDR2 from the germline V gene are MNHEY and SMNVEV (reference sequence). The length of the CDR3 is 15 residues. V lost 8 bases to trimming and J lost 8 bases, with 22 bases between them. The CDR3 here is CASGTRDGHIYEQFF. CDR3 nucleotides: TGTGCCAGCGGGACGAGGGACGGGCACATCTATGAGCAGTTCTTC.

The V gene is TRBV11-2, the J gene TRBJ2-5; TRBD2 matches 8 bases. Germline V gene lookup returns CDR1 SGHAT and CDR2 FQNNGV. V was pared by 3 bases and J by 7 bases, with 10 bases of the junction left unmatched. The CDR3 sequence is 15 residues long. The CDR3 sequence: CASSFNSGGAGTQYF. DNA of the CDR3: TGTGCCAGCAGCTTCAACTCCGGGGGGGCCGGGACCCAGTACTTC.

Here the CDR3 DNA reads TGTGCCAGTACCCTAGGCGGGACGAACACTGAAGCTTTCTTT. Protein: CASTLGGTNTEAFF. This chain uses TRBV19 with TRBJ1-1; weak D call: TRBD1 (5 bases). This CDR3 is 14 amino acids long. Germline lookup yields CDR1 LNHDA and CDR2 SQIVND (reference sequence). Deletions cut 7 bases from V and 1 base from J, with 13 bases between.

This clonotype has only a few counts. The gene calls are TRBV6-1 and TRBJ2-7; D remains unclear. The germline V gene encodes CDR1 MNHNS and CDR2 SASEGT. The CDR3 consists of 13 residues. V was shortened by 5 bases and J by 0 bases, with 8 bases between the two germline ends. The CDR3 nucleotides read TGTGCCAGCAGTTCCTGGGCCTCCTACGAGCAGTACTTC. Amino acid sequence: CASSSWASYEQYF.

The V gene is TRBV6-2 or TRBV6-3, the J gene TRBJ1-1, with D possibly TRBD1 on 5 matching bases. This CDR3 has 12 amino acids. V lost 8 bases and J lost 1, with 8 bases in between. Germline assignment: CDR1 MNHEY and CDR2 SVGEGT. The CDR3 region is CASERGNTEAFF. In nucleotides, the CDR3 is TGTGCCAGCGAAAGGGGGAACACTGAAGCTTTCTTT.

The CDR3 DNA follows: TGTGCTAGTGGTTTGGTACGGGGGCTGGCCACCGGGGAGCTGTTTTTT. It translates to CASGLVRGLATGELFF. The V gene is TRBV12-5, the J gene TRBJ2-2; D is perhaps TRBD1 or TRBD2 (6 bases each). Germline assignment: CDR1 LGHNT and CDR2 FRNRAP. Trimming cost V 0 bases and J 4 bases, with 12 bases left between them. This CDR3 is built from 16 residues. The full variable domain, rest sourced from reference TRBV12-5 and TRBJ2-2, is DARVTQTPRHKVTEMGQEVTMRCQPILGHNTVFWYRQTMMQGLELLAYFRNRAPLDDSGMPKDRFSAEMPDATLATLKIQPSEPRDSAVYFCASGLVRGLATGELFFGEGSRLTVL.

The rearrangement joins TRBV5-1 to TRBJ2-2; no reliable D call. V was shortened by 6 bases and J by 9 bases, with 9 bases between the two germline ends. CDR1 and CDR2 (germline): SGHRS, YFSETQ. The CDR3 runs to 11 residues. The CDR3 bases are TGCGCCAGCACCGGGCAGCGGGAGCTGTTTTTT. Protein product: CASTGQRELFF. The full variable domain, with the rest looked up from reference TRBV5-1 and TRBJ2-2, is KAGVTQTPRYLIKTRGQQVTLSCSPISGHRSVSWYQQTPGQGLQFLFEYFSETQRNKGNFPGRFSGRQFSNSRSEMNVSTLELGDSALYLCASTGQRELFFGEGSRLTVL.

The CDR3 region has the DNA TGTGCCATCAGAGAAAGGAGGAGTCCCACAGATACGCAGTATTTT. Its protein is CAIRERRSPTDTQYF. This chain links TRBV10-3 with TRBJ2-3; maybe TRBD2 (5 bases). The V and J ends lost 6 bases and 2 bases respectively, with 15 bases between them. CDR3 length: 15 amino acids. Germline loops: CDR1 ENHRY, CDR2 SYGVKD.

J is TRBJ2-7 and V is TRBV30, with 11 bases lining up with TRBD2. Germline lookup yields CDR1 GTSNPN and CDR2 SVGIG (reference sequence). This CDR3 region has 12 residues. The V gene end was trimmed by 7 bases and the J gene end by 2 bases; junction bases not matched to a gene: 1. The CDR3 sequence is CAFSGGAYEQYF. As DNA, the CDR3 is TGTGCCTTTAGCGGGGGGGCCTACGAGCAGTACTTC.

This chain joins TRBV20-1 and TRBJ2-7; 10 nucleotides line up with TRBD2. The J segment lost 4 bases and the V segment lost 0 bases, leaving 9 bases of the junction unmatched. CDR3 length: 16 residues. Per the germline V gene, CDR1 is DFQATT and CDR2 is SNEGSKA (reference sequence). The CDR3 spells CSAREPSGGAIYEQYF. CDR3 DNA sequence: TGCAGTGCTAGAGAGCCTAGCGGGGGAGCCATATACGAGCAGTACTTC.

This chain links TRBV20-1 with TRBJ2-5, with TRBD2 identical over 9 bases. Germline V CDR1 and CDR2: DFQATT, SNEGSKA (reference sequence). This CDR3 has 14 residues. V lost 4 bases, J lost 5 bases, and 8 bases stayed unmatched. The CDR3 DNA reads TGCAGTGCTACCCTGACTAGCGGTAGGGAGACCCAGTACTTC. As protein: CSATLTSGRETQYF.

The chain recombines TRBV5-1 with TRBJ2-7; no clear D. This CDR3 region has 15 residues. Germline V gives CDR1 SGHRS, CDR2 YFSETQ. The ends were cut back, 0 bases at V and 0 bases at J, with 10 bases in the middle. CDR3 amino acids: CASSLDSFSSYEQYF. CDR3 sequence (DNA): TGCGCCAGCAGCTTGGACAGTTTTAGCTCCTACGAGCAGTACTTC.